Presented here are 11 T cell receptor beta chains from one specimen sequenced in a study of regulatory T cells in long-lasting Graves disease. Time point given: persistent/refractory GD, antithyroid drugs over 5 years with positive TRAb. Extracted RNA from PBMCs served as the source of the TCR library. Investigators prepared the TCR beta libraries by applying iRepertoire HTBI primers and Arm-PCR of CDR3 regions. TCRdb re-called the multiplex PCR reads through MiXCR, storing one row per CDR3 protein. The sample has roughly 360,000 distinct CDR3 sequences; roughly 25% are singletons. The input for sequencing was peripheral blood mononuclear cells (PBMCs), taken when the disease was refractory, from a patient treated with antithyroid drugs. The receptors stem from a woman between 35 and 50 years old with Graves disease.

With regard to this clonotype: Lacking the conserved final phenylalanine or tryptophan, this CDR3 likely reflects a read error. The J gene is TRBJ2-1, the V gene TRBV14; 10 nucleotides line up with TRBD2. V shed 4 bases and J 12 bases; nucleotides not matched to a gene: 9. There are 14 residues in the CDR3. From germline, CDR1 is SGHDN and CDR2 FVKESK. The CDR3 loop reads CASSRRASGSRQFL. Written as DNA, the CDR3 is TGTGCCAGCAGCCGCAGGGCTAGCGGGAGTAGGCAGTTCCTC.

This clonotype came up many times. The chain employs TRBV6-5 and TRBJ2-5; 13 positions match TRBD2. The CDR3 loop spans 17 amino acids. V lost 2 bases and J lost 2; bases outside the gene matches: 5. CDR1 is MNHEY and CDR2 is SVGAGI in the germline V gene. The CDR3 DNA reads TGTGCCAGCAGTTACGCACCGGGACTAGCGGGACAAGAGACCCAGTACTTC. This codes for CASSYAPGLAGQETQYF.

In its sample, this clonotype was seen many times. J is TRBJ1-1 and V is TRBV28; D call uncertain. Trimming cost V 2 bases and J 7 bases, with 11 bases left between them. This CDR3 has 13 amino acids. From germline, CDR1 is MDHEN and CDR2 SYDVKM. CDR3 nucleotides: TGTGCCAGCAGTTTAGATGGTTTAAATGAAGCTTTCTTT. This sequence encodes CASSLDGLNEAFF.

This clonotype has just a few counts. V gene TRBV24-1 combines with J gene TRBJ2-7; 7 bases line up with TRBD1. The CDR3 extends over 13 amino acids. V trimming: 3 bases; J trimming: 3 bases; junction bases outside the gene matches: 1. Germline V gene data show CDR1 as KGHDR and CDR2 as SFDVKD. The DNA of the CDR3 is TGTGCCACCAGTGATGGGACAGTCTACGAGCAGTACTTC. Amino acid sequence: CATSDGTVYEQYF.

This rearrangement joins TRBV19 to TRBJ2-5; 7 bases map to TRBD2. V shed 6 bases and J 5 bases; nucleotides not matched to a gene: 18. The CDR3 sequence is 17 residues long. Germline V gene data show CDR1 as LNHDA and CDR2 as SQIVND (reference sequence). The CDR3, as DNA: TGTGCCAGTAGACCGGGCGCGGGAGTGGAAAGAGAGGAGACCCAGTACTTC. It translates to CASRPGAGVEREETQYF. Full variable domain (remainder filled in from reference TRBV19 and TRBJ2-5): DGGITQSPKYLFRKEGQNVTLSCEQNLNHDAMYWYRQDPGQGLRLIYYSQIVNDFQKGDIAEGYSVSREKKESFPLTVTSAQKNPTAFYLCASRPGAGVEREETQYFGPGTRLLVL.

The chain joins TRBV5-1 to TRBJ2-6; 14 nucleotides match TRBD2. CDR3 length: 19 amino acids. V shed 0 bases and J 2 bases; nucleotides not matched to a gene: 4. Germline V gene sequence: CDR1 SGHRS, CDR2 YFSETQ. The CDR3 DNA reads TGCGCCAGCAGCTTGGAGGGACTAGCGGGAGAGGCTGGGGCCAACGTCCTGACTTTC. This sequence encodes CASSLEGLAGEAGANVLTF.

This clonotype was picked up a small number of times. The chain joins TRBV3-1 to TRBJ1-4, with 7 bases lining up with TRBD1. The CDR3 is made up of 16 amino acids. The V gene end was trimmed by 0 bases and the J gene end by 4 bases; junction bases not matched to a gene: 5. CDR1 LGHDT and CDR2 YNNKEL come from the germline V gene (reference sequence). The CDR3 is CASSQERGQDNEKLFF. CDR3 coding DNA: TGTGCCAGCAGCCAAGAGAGGGGGCAGGATAATGAAAAACTGTTTTTT.

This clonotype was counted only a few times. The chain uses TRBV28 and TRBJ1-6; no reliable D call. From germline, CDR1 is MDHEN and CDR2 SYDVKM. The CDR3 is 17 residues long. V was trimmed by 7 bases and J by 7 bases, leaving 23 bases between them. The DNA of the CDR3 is TGTGCCAGCATCCGATTCCCCGCGCCTTCGGGAAATTCACCCCTCCACTTT. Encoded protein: CASIRFPAPSGNSPLHF.

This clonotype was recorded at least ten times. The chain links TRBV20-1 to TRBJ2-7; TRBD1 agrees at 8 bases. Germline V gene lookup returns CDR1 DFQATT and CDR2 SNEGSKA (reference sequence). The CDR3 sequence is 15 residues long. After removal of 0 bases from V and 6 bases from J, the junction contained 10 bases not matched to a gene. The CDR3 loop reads CSARDYLGQGSEQYF. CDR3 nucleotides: TGCAGTGCTAGAGATTATCTAGGACAGGGCAGCGAGCAGTACTTC.

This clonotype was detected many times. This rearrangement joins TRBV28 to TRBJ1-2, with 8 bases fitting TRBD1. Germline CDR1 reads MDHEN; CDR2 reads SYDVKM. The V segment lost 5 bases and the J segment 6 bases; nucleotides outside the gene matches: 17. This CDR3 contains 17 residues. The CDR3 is CASSRGSGARGPNGYTF. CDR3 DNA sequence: TGTGCCAGCAGTCGAGGTAGTGGGGCCAGGGGGCCGAATGGCTACACCTTC.

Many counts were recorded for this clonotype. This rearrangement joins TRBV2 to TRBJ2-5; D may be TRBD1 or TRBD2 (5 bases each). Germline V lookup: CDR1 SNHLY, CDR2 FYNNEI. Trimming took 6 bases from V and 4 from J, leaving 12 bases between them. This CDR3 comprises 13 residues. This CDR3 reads CASREYGGETQYF. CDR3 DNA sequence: TGTGCCAGCAGGGAATATGGGGGAGAGACCCAGTACTTC.